This T cell receptor (beta chain) was identified in a study of blood T cell repertoires in COVID-19. Study-level information: Samples representing acute and convalescent COVID-19 were sourced from the United States, Italy and Spain. T cells, B-cell-depleted T cells, or PBMCs supplied cDNA or gDNA.

V lost 3 bases, J lost 5 bases, and 9 bases lay in between. The germline V gene encodes CDR1 GTSNPN and CDR2 SVGIG (reference sequence). CDR3 length: 12 residues. Per the original data handling: Counts of nucleated cells, estimated from reference gene primer amplification, were obtained. Profiling relied on immunoSEQ multiplex PCR, and the TCRdb table lists in-frame clones only, not all of them. The V and J calls and clone size are taken from that table; D and trimming were inferred from the DNA. The table has roughly 190,000 clones, under 80% seen once. This chain uses TRBV30 with TRBJ2-3; no firm D call. Sequencing input: PBMCs or T cells enriched from blood (not recorded which). This clonotype was sampled from a woman between 45 and 60 years old with acute COVID-19. CDR3 loop: CAWSPLRDTQYF. CDR3 sequence (DNA): TGTGCCTGGAGCCCACTTCGAGATACGCAGTATTTT.